This T cell receptor (beta chain) derives from a study of response to subunit inactivated influenza vaccine. Overall study findings and caveats: Authors suggested seasonal influenza vaccinations each recruit few new T cells.

TCRdb processed the RT-PCR reads anew with MiXCR; each CDR3 protein has one entry. The sample holds more than 250,000 distinct CDR3 sequences; 20% to 25% are singletons and the top ten take approximately 10%. V gave up 0 bases and J gave up 7 bases, with 12 bases separating them. There are 14 residues in the CDR3. The germline gives CDR1 SNHLY, CDR2 FYNNEI. The table lists this clonotype with a few counts. Its matching antigen is unknown. V and J are TRBV2 and TRBJ1-1, with D unclear. The sequencing used PBMCs from blood, collected 21 months after vaccination. The receptor was derived from a man between 50 and 75 years old who received an inactivated influenza vaccine. The CDR3: CASSEAQSGNEAFF. In nucleotides, the CDR3 is TGTGCCAGCAGTGAAGCGCAATCGGGGAATGAAGCTTTCTTT.